The TCR beta chain under discussion was sequenced for a study of blood T cell repertoires in COVID-19. As for the study in general: The analysed material was cDNA or gDNA that came from T cells, B-cell-depleted T cells, or PBMCs.

The data were produced by immunoSEQ multiplex PCR, yet TCRdb's version contains in-frame clones alone and is incomplete. The sample has approximately 120,000 clones; roughly 79% are singletons. Germline assignment: CDR1 SGHNT and CDR2 YYREEE (reference sequence). This CDR3 is 15 amino acids long. Trimming removed 0 bases at V and 0 bases at J, with 4 bases between. The sample was peripheral blood. The chain carries TRBV5-4 and TRBJ1-6; unclear D gene. The TCR sequence derives from a human donor in a cohort sampled during active COVID-19. DNA of the CDR3: TGTGCCAGCAGCTTGGCCGTCTCCTATAATTCACCCCTCCACTTT. Translation gives CASSLAVSYNSPLHF.